One and the same sample provided the 26 T cell receptor beta chains below, sequenced in a study of blood T cell repertoires in COVID-19. The protocol was immunoSEQ multiplex PCR, while the TCRdb copy is restricted to in-frame clones and leaves out a portion. The data contain 100,000 to 150,000 clones, about 86% of them seen just once; the ten biggest clones take up 5.5% to 6%. The sequencing sample was made of peripheral blood. These TCRs come from a man aged 80 or over with active or convalescent COVID-19.

This clone appeared a single time. CDR3 in amino acids: CASSLGRASPLHF. The CDR3 bases are TGCGCCAGCAGCTTGGGGAGGGCTTCACCCCTCCACTTT. This chain connects TRBV5-1 to TRBJ1-6; D is undetermined. CDR3 length equals 13 residues. V was shortened by 0 bases and J by 9 bases, with 7 bases between the two germline ends. Germline CDR1 SGHRS, CDR2 YFSETQ. Full variable domain (missing parts from reference TRBV5-1 and TRBJ1-6): KAGVTQTPRYLIKTRGQQVTLSCSPISGHRSVSWYQQTPGQGLQFLFEYFSETQRNKGNFPGRFSGRQFSNSRSEMNVSTLELGDSALYLCASSLGRASPLHFGNGTRLTVT.

In nucleotides, the CDR3 is TGTGCCAGCAGCCAAGGGAAGGCGACAGGAATGAACACTGAAGCTTTCTTT. This sequence encodes CASSQGKATGMNTEAFF. This sequence joins TRBV3-1 (or the pseudogene TRBV3-2) and TRBJ1-1, with a tentative D call TRBD1 (6 bases). The CDR3 is made up of 17 amino acids. Looked up from germline, CDR1 is LGHDT and CDR2 is YNNKEL (reference sequence). V lost 1 base and J 0 bases, leaving 15 bases between the germline ends.

V and J are TRBV19 and TRBJ2-5; 14 positions match TRBD2. Germline trimming cut 7 bases from V and 2 bases from J; bases unmatched to any gene: 6. CDR1 and CDR2 (germline): LNHDA, SQIVND (reference sequence). CDR3 length: 16 residues. CDR3 loop: CASTRTSGGTQETQYF. CDR3 DNA: TGTGCCAGTACCCGGACTAGCGGGGGGACTCAAGAGACCCAGTACTTC.

This clone has only a few counts. The V gene is TRBV14, the J gene TRBJ1-6; D remains unclear. This CDR3 region has 12 residues. The V gene's germline CDR1 is SGHDN and CDR2 FVKESK. The V gene lost 4 bases and the J gene lost 9 bases, with 7 bases spanning the gap. The CDR3 nucleotides read TGTGCCAGCAGCCGGGCAGTTTCACCCCTCCACTTT. It translates to CASSRAVSPLHF.

The chain is built from TRBV11-2 and TRBJ2-3; no definite D call. V lost 2 bases and J 9 bases, leaving 9 bases between the germline ends. This CDR3 region has 12 residues. Germline assignment: CDR1 SGHAT and CDR2 FQNNGV. The CDR3 DNA reads TGTGCCAGCAGCTTATACGACTCGACGCAGTATTTT. It is translated as CASSLYDSTQYF.

The rearrangement joins TRBV6-5 to TRBJ2-1; 9 bases fit TRBD1. The CDR3 totals 15 residues. V dropped 6 bases and J dropped 10; count of bases not matched to a gene: 13. Germline-derived CDR1 and CDR2 are MNHEY and SVGAGI. CDR3 nucleotide sequence: TGTGCCAGCAGAGGAACAGGGGGCCTGCTTCGGGAGCAGTTCTTC. Residues: CASRGTGGLLREQFF.

The rearrangement links TRBV7-2 to TRBJ2-3; maybe TRBD1 (6 bases). The germline V gene encodes CDR1 SGHTA and CDR2 FQGNSA. CDR3 length: 14 residues. V gave up 5 bases and J gave up 3 bases, with 12 bases separating them. Written as DNA, the CDR3 is TGTGCCAGCAGCCATGGGCAGGGGACAGATACGCAGTATTTT. This translates into CASSHGQGTDTQYF.

The rearrangement joins TRBV12-3 or TRBV12-4 to TRBJ1-2, with D unresolved. CDR3 length: 12 residues. V gave up 7 bases and J gave up 4 bases, with 10 bases separating them. The CDR3 reads CASMGGSYGYTF. In DNA form, the CDR3 reads TGTGCCAGCATGGGAGGGTCCTATGGCTACACCTTC.

The chain combines TRBV21-1 with TRBJ2-7; TRBD1, the table's D call, lacks a check against the DNA. TRBV21-1 is a recognized pseudogene. The CDR3 loop spans 15 amino acids. The CDR3 protein is CASSPGQTFSYEQYF. CDR3 DNA: TGTGCCAGCAGCCCCGGACAGACATTCTCCTACGAGCAGTACTTC.

The CDR3 nucleotides read TGTGCCAGCAGGGCCGGGTCTCCTATAGAGCCCCAGCATTTT. It is translated as CASRAGSPIEPQHF. The chain recombines TRBV7-2 with TRBJ1-5; D remains unclear. Germline CDR1 reads SGHTA; CDR2 reads FQGNSA. V was pared by 6 bases and J by 8 bases, with 17 bases between. The CDR3 extends over 14 amino acids.

The genes are TRBV7-2 and TRBJ2-7, with 8 bases fitting TRBD1. V shed 3 bases, J shed 2 bases, and the junction held 9 bases outside the gene matches. Per the germline V gene, CDR1 is SGHTA and CDR2 is FQGNSA. The CDR3 contains 16 residues. The CDR3 sequence is CASSFLRTGQTYEQYF. The CDR3 DNA is TGTGCCAGCAGCTTTTTGCGGACAGGGCAGACCTACGAGCAGTACTTC.

This chain joins TRBV5-8 and TRBJ2-3; 10 bases are a match to TRBD2. V lost 4 bases to trimming and J lost 8 bases; unmatched junction nucleotides: 13. CDR1 and CDR2 (germline): SGHTS, YDEGEE. This CDR3 region has 16 residues. The CDR3 region has the DNA TGTGCCAGCAGCCCACTGGGGCTAGCGGGGGACGGTACGCAGTATTTT. Translating gives CASSPLGLAGDGTQYF.

The rearrangement uses TRBV27 and TRBJ2-3, with 11 bases matching TRBD2. Germline CDR1 is MNHEY and CDR2 is SMNVEV (reference sequence). Germline trimming cut 3 bases from V and 7 bases from J; bases unmatched to any gene: 9. The CDR3 is made up of 16 amino acids. CDR3 sequence reads: CASSFSSGGSWYTQYF. The DNA for the CDR3 is TGTGCCAGCAGTTTTTCTAGCGGGGGGTCTTGGTATACGCAGTATTTT.

The J gene is TRBJ2-3, the V gene TRBV18; perhaps TRBD1 as D (6 bases). The CDR3 extends over 16 amino acids. Trimming shortened V by 6 bases and J by 0 bases, and 16 bases separated the two germline ends. Germline V gene sequence: CDR1 KGHSH, CDR2 LQKENI. The CDR3 sequence: CASSPRQVSSTDTQYF. The DNA for the CDR3 is TGTGCCAGCTCGCCCCGACAGGTCTCTAGCACAGATACGCAGTATTTT.

The count of this clone is one. For the CDR3, the DNA is TGTGCCAGCAGCCTAGCGGGACTATTGACAGATACGCAGTATTTT. This sequence encodes CASSLAGLLTDTQYF. This chain uses TRBV14 with TRBJ2-3, with TRBD2 matching over 8 bases. The V and J ends lost 4 bases and 3 bases, in that order; junction bases with no gene match: 6. Germline values: CDR1 SGHDN, CDR2 FVKESK. The CDR3 consists of 15 residues.

The rearrangement joins TRBV6-1 to TRBJ1-4; 8 bases align to TRBD1. The CDR3 is 15 amino acids. CDR1 MNHNS and CDR2 SASEGT come from the germline V gene. The junction had 5 bases not matched to a gene; V was cut back by 0 bases and J by 8 bases. DNA of the CDR3: TGTGCCAGCAGTGAAGCTACAGGGGGGTGGGAAAAACTGTTTTTT. It yields the protein CASSEATGGWEKLFF.

The J gene is TRBJ2-7, the V gene TRBV19, with 9 nucleotides matching TRBD1. This CDR3 has 14 residues. The ends lost 5 bases at V and 2 bases at J; junction bases unmatched: 4. The germline gives CDR1 LNHDA, CDR2 SQIVND (reference sequence). The CDR3 DNA is TGTGCCAGTAGTCCGGGACAGGGCGCCTACGAGCAGTACTTC. This gives the protein CASSPGQGAYEQYF.

The CDR3 DNA reads TGTGCCAGCAGCTTGGCTGGCAGCAGACTCTATGGCTACACCTTC. This translates into CASSLAGSRLYGYTF. This chain connects TRBV5-4 to TRBJ1-2; unclear D gene. Between the trimmed V and J ends, which lost 0 bases and 4 bases, there was a span of 13 bases. Germline V gene lookup returns CDR1 SGHNT and CDR2 YYREEE (reference sequence). The length of the CDR3 is 15 residues.

This clone has ten or more counts. This chain joins TRBV5-1 and TRBJ2-7; D gene uncertain. The CDR3 is 13 amino acids. The germline CDR1 and CDR2 sequences are SGHRS and YFSETQ. V was pared by 1 base and J by 4 bases, with 9 bases between. CDR3 sequence (DNA): TGCGCCAGCAGCTTGTTGGGCGAATACGAGCAGTACTTC. Amino acid sequence: CASSLLGEYEQYF.

The chain employs TRBV5-8 and TRBJ1-5; possibly TRBD1 for D (6 bases). V was pared by 1 base and J by 4 bases, with 15 bases between. The germline V gene has CDR1 SGHTS and CDR2 YDEGEE. CDR3 length equals 16 residues. The CDR3 reads CASSLIPQGLNQPQHF. The CDR3 DNA reads as TGTGCCAGCAGCTTGATCCCACAGGGCTTGAATCAGCCCCAGCATTTT.

This chain joins TRBV6-1 and TRBJ2-7; D is undetermined. Germline V lookup: CDR1 MNHNS, CDR2 SASEGT. V was clipped by 0 bases and J by 4 bases, with 7 bases between them. The CDR3 length is 13 residues. CDR3 residues: CASSEALTYEQYF. CDR3 in DNA: TGTGCCAGCAGTGAAGCGCTCACTTACGAGCAGTACTTC.

V gene TRBV6-2 or TRBV6-3 combines with J gene TRBJ2-7; 9 bases fit TRBD1. The germline CDR1 and CDR2 sequences are MNHEY and SVGEGT. With 7 bases clipped from V and 4 bases from J, the junction kept 8 bases outside the gene matches. CDR3 length: 14 residues. In DNA form, the CDR3 reads TGTGCCAGCATCCCCGGGACAGGGAAATACGAGCAGTACTTC. It specifies CASIPGTGKYEQYF.

The chain joins TRBV4-1 to TRBJ2-2; 7 positions match TRBD1. This CDR3 has 16 amino acids. Germline V gene lookup returns CDR1 MGHRA and CDR2 YSYEKL. The V gene end was trimmed by 5 bases and the J gene end by 1 base; junction bases not matched to a gene: 7. The CDR3: CASSTGTAVNTGELFF. Written as DNA, the CDR3 is TGCGCCAGCAGCACCGGGACAGCCGTGAACACCGGGGAGCTGTTTTTT.

The chain combines TRBV3-1 (or the pseudogene TRBV3-2) with TRBJ1-2; 9 bases agree with TRBD1. The CDR3 has 16 amino acids. Germline CDR1 is LGHDT and CDR2 is YNNKEL (reference sequence). V lost 2 bases and J lost 4; bases outside the gene matches: 8. For the CDR3, the DNA is TGTGCCAGCAGCCAATCTCCGGGACAGGGAAGCTATGGCTACACCTTC. Its translation: CASSQSPGQGSYGYTF.

This clone was detected only once. The chain uses TRBV30 and TRBJ2-7; no clear D gene. From germline, CDR1 is GTSNPN and CDR2 SVGIG (reference sequence). The germline V and J ends were trimmed by 1 base and 4 bases, with 5 bases remaining between them. CDR3 length equals 11 residues. CDR3 protein: CAWSDRYEQYF. Here the CDR3 DNA reads TGTGCCTGGAGTGACAGATACGAGCAGTACTTC.

This clone was recorded a few times. The chain employs TRBV10-3 and TRBJ2-1; TRBD1 agrees at 8 bases. With V trimmed by 9 bases and J by 1 base, 5 bases remained unmatched. Germline V CDR1 and CDR2: ENHRY, SYGVKD. The CDR3 loop spans 14 amino acids. CDR3 sequence (DNA): TGTGCCATAGGACAGGGTATTTCCTACAATGAGCAGTTCTTC. This gives the protein CAIGQGISYNEQFF.